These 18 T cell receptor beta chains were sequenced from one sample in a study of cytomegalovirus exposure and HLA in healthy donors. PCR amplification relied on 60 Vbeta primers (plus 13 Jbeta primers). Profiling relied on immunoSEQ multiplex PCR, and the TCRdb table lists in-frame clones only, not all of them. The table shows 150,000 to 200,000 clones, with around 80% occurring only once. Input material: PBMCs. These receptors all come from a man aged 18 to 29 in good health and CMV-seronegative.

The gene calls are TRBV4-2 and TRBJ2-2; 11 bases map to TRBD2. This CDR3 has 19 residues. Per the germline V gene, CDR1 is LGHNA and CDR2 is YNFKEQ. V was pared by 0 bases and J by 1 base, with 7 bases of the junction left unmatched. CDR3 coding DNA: TGTGCCAGCAGCCAAGATAGCGGGAGGGCCTTCGAGAACACCGGGGAGCTGTTTTTT. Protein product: CASSQDSGRAFENTGELFF.

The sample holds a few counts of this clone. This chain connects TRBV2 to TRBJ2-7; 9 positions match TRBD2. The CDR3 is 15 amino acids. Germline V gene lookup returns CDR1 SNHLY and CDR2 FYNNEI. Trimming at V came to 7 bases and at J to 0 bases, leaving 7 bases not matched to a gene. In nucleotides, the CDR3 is TGTGCCAGCAACCCAACTAGCGGGCCCTCCTACGAGCAGTACTTC. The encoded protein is CASNPTSGPSYEQYF.

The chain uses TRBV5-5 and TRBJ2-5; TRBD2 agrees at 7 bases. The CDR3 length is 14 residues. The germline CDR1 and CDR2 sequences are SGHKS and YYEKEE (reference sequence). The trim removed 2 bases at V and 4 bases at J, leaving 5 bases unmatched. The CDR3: CASSLGAGAETQYF. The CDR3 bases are TGTGCCAGCAGCTTAGGGGCGGGAGCAGAGACCCAGTACTTC.

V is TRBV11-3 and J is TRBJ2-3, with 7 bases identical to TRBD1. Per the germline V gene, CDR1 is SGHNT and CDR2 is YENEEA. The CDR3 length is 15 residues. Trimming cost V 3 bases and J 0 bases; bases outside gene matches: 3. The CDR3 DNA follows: TGTGCCAGCAGCTTCAGGGGGATCAGCACAGATACGCAGTATTTT. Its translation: CASSFRGISTDTQYF.

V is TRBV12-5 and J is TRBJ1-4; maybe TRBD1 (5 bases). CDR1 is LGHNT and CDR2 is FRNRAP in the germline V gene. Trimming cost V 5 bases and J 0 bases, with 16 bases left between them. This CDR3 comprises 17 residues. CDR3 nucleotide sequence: TGTGCTAGTGGTGGGGCTCCCTTCAGAGCAACTAATGAAAAACTGTTTTTT. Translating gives CASGGAPFRATNEKLFF.

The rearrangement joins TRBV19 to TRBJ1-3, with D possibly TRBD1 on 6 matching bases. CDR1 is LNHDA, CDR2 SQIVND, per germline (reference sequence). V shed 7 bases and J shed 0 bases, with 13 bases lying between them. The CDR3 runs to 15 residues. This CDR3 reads CASTKGQSSGNTIYF. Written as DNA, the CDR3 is TGTGCCAGTACTAAAGGACAGAGCTCTGGAAACACCATATATTTT.

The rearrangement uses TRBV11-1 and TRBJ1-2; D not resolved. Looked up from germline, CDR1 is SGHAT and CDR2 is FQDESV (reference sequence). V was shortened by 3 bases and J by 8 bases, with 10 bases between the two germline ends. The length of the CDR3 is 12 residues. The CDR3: CASSFGGYGYTF. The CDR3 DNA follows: TGTGCCAGCAGCTTCGGAGGATACGGCTACACCTTC.

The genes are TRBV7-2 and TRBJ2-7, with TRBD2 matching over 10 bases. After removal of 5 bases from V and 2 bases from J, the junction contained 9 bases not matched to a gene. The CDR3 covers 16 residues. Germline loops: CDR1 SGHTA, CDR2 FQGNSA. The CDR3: CASSLRVAGGAYEQYF. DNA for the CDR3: TGTGCCAGCAGCCTAAGGGTAGCGGGGGGTGCCTACGAGCAGTACTTC.

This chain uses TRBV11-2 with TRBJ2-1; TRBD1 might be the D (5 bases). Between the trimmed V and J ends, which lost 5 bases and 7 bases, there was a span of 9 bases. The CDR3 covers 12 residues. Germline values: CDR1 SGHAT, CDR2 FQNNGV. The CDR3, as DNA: TGTGCCAGCAGCCCAGGGTGGAATGAGCAGTTCTTC. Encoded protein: CASSPGWNEQFF.

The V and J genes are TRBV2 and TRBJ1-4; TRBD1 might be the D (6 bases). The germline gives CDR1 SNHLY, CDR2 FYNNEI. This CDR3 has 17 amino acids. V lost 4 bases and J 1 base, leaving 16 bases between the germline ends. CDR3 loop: CASSGGPLRGTNEKLFF. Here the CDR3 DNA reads TGTGCCAGCAGTGGGGGGCCCCTAAGGGGAACTAATGAAAAACTGTTTTTT.

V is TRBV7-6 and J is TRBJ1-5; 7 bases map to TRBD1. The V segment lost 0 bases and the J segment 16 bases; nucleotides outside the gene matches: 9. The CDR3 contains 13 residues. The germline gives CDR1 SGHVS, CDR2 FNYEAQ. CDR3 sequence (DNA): TGTGCCAGCAGCTTAGCGGAGGGGGCGAGAGTCCATTTT. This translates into CASSLAEGARVHF.

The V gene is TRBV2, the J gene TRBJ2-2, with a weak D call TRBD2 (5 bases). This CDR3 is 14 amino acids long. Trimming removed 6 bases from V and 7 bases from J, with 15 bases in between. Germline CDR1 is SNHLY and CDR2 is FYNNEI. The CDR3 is CASRKQLGVGELFF. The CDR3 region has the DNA TGTGCCAGCAGGAAACAACTAGGAGTCGGGGAGCTGTTTTTT. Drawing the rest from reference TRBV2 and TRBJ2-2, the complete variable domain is EPEVTQTPSHQVTQMGQEVILRCVPISNHLYFYWYRQILGQKVEFLVSFYNNEISEKSEIFDDQFSVERPDGSNFTLKIRSTKLEDSAMYFCASRKQLGVGELFFGEGSRLTVL.

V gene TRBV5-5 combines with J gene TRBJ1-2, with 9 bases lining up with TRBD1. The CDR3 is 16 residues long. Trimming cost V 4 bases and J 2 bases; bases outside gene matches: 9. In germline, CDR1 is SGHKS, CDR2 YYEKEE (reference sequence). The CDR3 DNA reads TGTGCCAGCAGCCCCAGTCCCGGGACAGGGAACTATGGCTACACCTTC. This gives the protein CASSPSPGTGNYGYTF.

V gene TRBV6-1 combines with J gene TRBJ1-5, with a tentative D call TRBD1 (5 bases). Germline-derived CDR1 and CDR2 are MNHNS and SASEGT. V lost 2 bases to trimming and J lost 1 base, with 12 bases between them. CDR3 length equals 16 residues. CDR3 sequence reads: CASSELAAGSNQPQHF. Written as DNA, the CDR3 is TGTGCCAGCAGTGAACTGGCTGCAGGGAGCAATCAGCCCCAGCATTTT.

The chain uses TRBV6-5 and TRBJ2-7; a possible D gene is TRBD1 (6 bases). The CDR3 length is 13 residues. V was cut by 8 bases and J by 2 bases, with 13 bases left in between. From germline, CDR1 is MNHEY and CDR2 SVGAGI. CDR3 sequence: CASGQLTPYEQYF. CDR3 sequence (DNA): TGTGCCAGCGGACAGCTTACCCCCTACGAGCAGTACTTC.

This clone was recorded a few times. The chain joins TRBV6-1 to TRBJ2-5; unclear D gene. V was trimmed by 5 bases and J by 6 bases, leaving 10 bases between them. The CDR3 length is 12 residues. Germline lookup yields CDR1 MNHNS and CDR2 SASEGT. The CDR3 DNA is TGTGCCAGCAGTACAGAATTAAAGACCCAGTACTTC. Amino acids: CASSTELKTQYF.

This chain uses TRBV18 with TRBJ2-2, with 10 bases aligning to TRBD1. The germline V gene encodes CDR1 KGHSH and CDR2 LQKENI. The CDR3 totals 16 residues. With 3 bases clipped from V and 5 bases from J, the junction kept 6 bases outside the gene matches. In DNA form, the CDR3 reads TGTGCCAGCTCACCGAGGACAGGGGGACAGACCGGGGAGCTGTTTTTT. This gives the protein CASSPRTGGQTGELFF.

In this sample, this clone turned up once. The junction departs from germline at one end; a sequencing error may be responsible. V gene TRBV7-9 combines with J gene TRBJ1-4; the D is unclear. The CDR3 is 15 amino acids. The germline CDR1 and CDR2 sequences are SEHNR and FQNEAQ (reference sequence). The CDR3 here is CSSSPETGTREKLFF. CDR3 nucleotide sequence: TGTTCCAGCAGCCCCGAGACGGGAACGAGGGAAAAACTGTTTTTT.